The present TCR beta chain was sequenced within a study of spatial heterogeneity in lung cancer. As for the study in general: Detection of beta-chain sequences consistently exceeded that of alpha-chain sequences. Whole-study results and caveats: Counts of expanded intratumoral alpha and beta TCRs tracked tumor mutation counts.

The germline V gene has CDR1 SGHNT and CDR2 YYREEE (reference sequence). V lost 1 base, J lost 8 bases, and 15 bases lay in between. The length of the CDR3 is 14 residues. Time point here: sample taken at primary tumor resection. No cells were sorted before sequencing. The whole RNA sequenced was extracted from tumor, nontumor lung or frozen PBMC. TCRdb processed the 5' RACE reads anew with MiXCR; each CDR3 protein has one entry. Of under 15,000 distinct CDR3 sequences listed, about 4.8% were seen once; the top ten hold approximately 20%. There are many counts of this clonotype. Its matching antigen is unknown.

This TCR was sampled from a female donor with early-stage non-small cell lung cancer. This specimen consisted of lung tumor tissue, obtained at surgery. V usage is TRBV5-4 and J usage is TRBJ1-2, with no clear D. The CDR3 bases are TGTGCCAGCAGCTTGTGGTGGAACCGACCCGGCTACACCTTC. Translated, it gives CASSLWWNRPGYTF.